Detailed here is one T cell receptor beta chain. Its antigen is undetermined. The data are from a study of T-cell reconstitution after alpha-beta-depleted transplantation in children. Study results and caveats: Alpha-beta T cells present about two months after transplant were reported to originate from several hundred expanded graft clones. One year post-transplant, T-cell counts and diversity were largely derived from T cells produced anew. After transplant, high TCRbeta diversity at day 60 in some patients arose from surviving recipient T cells and thymic progenitors.

Unique molecular identifiers were incorporated into the prepared TCRbeta library. TCRdb recomputed calls from the PCR reads with MiXCR, one row per CDR3 protein. The sample yields 540,000 or so distinct CDR3 sequences, more than 20% seen once. V lost 5 bases, J lost 7 bases, and 9 bases stayed unmatched. The CDR3 sequence is 14 residues long. The sample was PBMCs, mostly from graft donor cells, taken 360 days after TCRalphabeta/CD19-depleted stem cell transplant. This rearrangement joins TRBV12-3 or TRBV12-4 to TRBJ2-3; TRBD2 matches 7 bases. This clonotype was sampled from a boy in the first two years of life who had a stem cell transplant for acute myeloid leukemia, so the T cells may come from the graft donor. In DNA form, the CDR3 reads TGTGCCAGCAGTCACGGCCAGCGGGGCTATACGCAGTATTTT. Its translation: CASSHGQRGYTQYF.